A single sample gave rise to the 3 T cell receptor beta chains below, sequenced in a study of blood T cell repertoires in COVID-19. The protocol was immunoSEQ multiplex PCR, while the TCRdb copy is restricted to in-frame clones and leaves out a portion. This table holds 180,000 or so clones, roughly 86% found once. Sequenced sample: peripheral blood. These receptor sequences come from an older man with acute or convalescent COVID-19.

The chain is built from TRBV6-1 and TRBJ1-2; TRBD1 might be the D (5 bases). Trimming shortened V by 1 base and J by 5 bases, and 8 bases separated the two germline ends. The length of the CDR3 is 13 residues. Germline-derived CDR1 and CDR2 are MNHNS and SASEGT. The CDR3 region is CASSEGQLYGYTF. Here the CDR3 DNA reads TGTGCCAGCAGTGAAGGACAGCTATATGGCTACACCTTC.

This clone has just a few counts. The chain joins TRBV19 to TRBJ2-3, with no clear D. Germline values: CDR1 LNHDA, CDR2 SQIVND (reference sequence). Trimming pared 3 bases from V and 2 bases from J, leaving 9 bases between. This CDR3 region has 14 residues. Written as DNA, the CDR3 is TGTGCCAGTAGTATTCGTCAGGCCACAGATACGCAGTATTTT. Its protein product is CASSIRQATDTQYF.

V usage is TRBV10-2 and J usage is TRBJ2-3, with D possibly matching TRBD2 (6 bases). V shed 3 bases and J shed 2 bases, with 9 bases lying between them. CDR3 size: 14 residues. Germline CDR1 is WSHSY and CDR2 is SAAADI. DNA of the CDR3: TGCGCCAGCAGTGACCGGGGGAACACAGATACGCAGTATTTT. It translates to CASSDRGNTDTQYF.